The entry that follows covers one T cell receptor (beta chain) sequence. Its antigen is currently unknown. The CDR3 consists of 13 residues. Germline V gene data show CDR1 as KGHSH and CDR2 as LQKENI. The V end lost 6 bases, the J end lost 2 bases, and 9 bases lay between the germline ends. Flow cytometry served to check the purity of CD4+ and CD8+ cells, which were isolated by positive magnetic bead selection. Sequenced by immunoSEQ multiplex PCR; TCRdb stores in-frame clones only, minus some. Of some 38,000 clones in the sample, around 80% were seen once. The sample originates from a study of somatic mutations in cytotoxic T cells in rheumatoid arthritis. Points from the study as a whole: 8 of 65 patients had a largest CD8+ clone above 20% of CD8+ cells. Rheumatoid arthritis patients and age-matched healthy controls showed no significant difference in CD8+ T-cell clonality.

The specimen sequenced was CD8+ T cells sorted from blood. This chain uses TRBV18 with TRBJ2-3, with a possible D match to TRBD1 (6 bases). The clonotype comes from a man between 35 and 55 years old in good health. The CDR3 sequence is CASSRDTTDTQYF. Written as DNA, the CDR3 is TGTGCCAGCTCCAGGGACACCACAGATACGCAGTATTTT.